The clone carrying this TCR beta chain was recorded only once. Its antigen is currently unknown. The CDR3 spans 13 residues. The V end lost 6 bases, the J end lost 6 bases, and 17 bases lay between the germline ends. Germline V gene data show CDR1 as DFQATT and CDR2 as SNEGSKA (reference sequence). The record originates from a study of CD8 T cells in Susac syndrome. RNA amounts of about 0.45 to 1 ug underwent reverse transcription with random hexamers. Multiplex immunoSEQ PCR targeted 54 Vbeta and 13 Jbeta TCR beta segments. TCRdb reprocessed the immunoSEQ multiplex PCR reads with MiXCR, giving one entry per CDR3 protein. The repertoire holds about 210,000 distinct CDR3 sequences, with roughly 96% as singletons. Sequencing of TCR beta covered CD8+ and CD4+ T cells obtained from blood. The controls were healthy donors who were matched for age and sex. Findings and limits, study-wide: That the number of individuals in its TCR sequencing and HLA analysis was relatively small was acknowledged by the study.

The sequencing sample was made of CD4+ T cells from PBMCs. The chain is built from TRBV20-1 and TRBJ1-1, with D maybe TRBD1 (6 bases). This TCR was recovered from a human donor in good health. CDR3 sequence: CSAHKTGWSEAFF. In nucleotides, the CDR3 is TGCAGTGCCCATAAGACAGGCTGGTCTGAAGCTTTCTTT.